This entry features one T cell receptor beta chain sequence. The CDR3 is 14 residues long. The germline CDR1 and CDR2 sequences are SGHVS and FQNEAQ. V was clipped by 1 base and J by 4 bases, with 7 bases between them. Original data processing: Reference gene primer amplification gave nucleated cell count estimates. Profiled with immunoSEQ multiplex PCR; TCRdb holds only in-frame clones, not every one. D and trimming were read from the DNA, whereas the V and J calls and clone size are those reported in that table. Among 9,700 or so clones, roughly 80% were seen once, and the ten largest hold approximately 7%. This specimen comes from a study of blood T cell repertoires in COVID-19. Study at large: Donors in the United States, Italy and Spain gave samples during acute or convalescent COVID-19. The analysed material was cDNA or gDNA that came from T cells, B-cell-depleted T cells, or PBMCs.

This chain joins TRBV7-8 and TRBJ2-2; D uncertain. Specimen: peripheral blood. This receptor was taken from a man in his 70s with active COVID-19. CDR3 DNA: TGTGCCAGCAGCTTAGTCCCAGTCACCGGGGAGCTGTTTTTT. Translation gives CASSLVPVTGELFF. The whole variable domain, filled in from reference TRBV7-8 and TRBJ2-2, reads GAGVSQSPRYKVAKRGQDVALRCDPISGHVSLFWYQQALGQGPEFLTYFQNEAQLDKSGLPSDRFFAERPEGSVSTLKIQRTQQEDSAVYLCASSLVPVTGELFFGEGSRLTVL.